These 27 T cell receptor beta chains were all obtained from the same sample, sequenced in a study of TIL therapy for anti-PD-1-resistant metastatic lung cancer (TCRdb year 2021). Interpreted using the paper, the time point label stands for: pre-treatment sample, taken before nivolumab and TIL therapy. The immunoSEQ v3 hsTCRB kit was used to amplify TCR beta CDR3 regions from genomic DNA through bias-controlled multiplex PCR. TCRdb retrieved this table from immuneACCESS and kept in-frame rearrangements only. Not all clones are present; in checked studies, unresolved V genes account for under half, and no reason is known for the remainder. This sample comprises fewer than 65,000 clones, 81% of them detected only once. The ten largest account for just under 3% of the sample. This specimen consisted of blood, obtained at baseline. These receptors were collected from a person aged 25 to 79 with non-small cell lung cancer.

CDR3 amino acids: CASSPPDIYSYNEQFF. The CDR3 nucleotides read TGTGCCAGCAGCCCCCCCGACATCTATTCGTACAATGAGCAGTTCTTC. This chain joins TRBV14 and TRBJ2-1, with D unresolved. CDR3 length equals 16 residues. V was pared by 4 bases and J by 4 bases, with 17 bases between. Germline CDR1 SGHDN, CDR2 FVKESK.

The chain is built from TRBV7-9 and TRBJ2-5; D is perhaps TRBD2 (5 bases). Germline loops: CDR1 SEHNR, CDR2 FQNEAQ (reference sequence). The CDR3 runs 16 residues. Trimming pared 5 bases from V and 2 bases from J, leaving 18 bases between. The CDR3 DNA reads TGTGCCAGCAGCCCCGGCATTGCCGGAGGTCAAGAGACCCAGTACTTC. Translated: CASSPGIAGGQETQYF.

The chain links TRBV6-5 to TRBJ2-7; 10 bases fit TRBD2. Trimming took 5 bases from V and 6 from J; bases not matched to a gene: 7. The CDR3 sequence is 14 residues long. Looked up from germline, CDR1 is MNHEY and CDR2 is SVGAGI. For the CDR3, the DNA is TGTGCCAGCAGTCAAAGCGGGAGGGCCGGCGAGCAGTACTTC. Residues: CASSQSGRAGEQYF.

This chain uses TRBV11-2 with TRBJ2-1, with D perhaps TRBD2 (5 bases). This CDR3 is built from 13 residues. Germline V gene data show CDR1 as SGHAT and CDR2 as FQNNGV. The germline V and J ends were trimmed by 5 bases and 2 bases, with 7 bases remaining between them. The CDR3 protein is CASSPGTYNEQFF. The CDR3 DNA reads as TGTGCCAGCAGCCCGGGGACCTACAATGAGCAGTTCTTC.

This CDR3 is CASSFPQGNEQFF. The CDR3 DNA sequence: TGTGCCAGCAGTTTTCCGCAGGGAAATGAGCAGTTCTTC. The V and J genes are TRBV6-6 and TRBJ2-1; possibly TRBD1 for D (5 bases). The V end was cut by 4 bases, the J end by 7 bases, with 11 bases between. CDR1 is MNHNY and CDR2 is SVGAGI in the germline V gene (reference sequence). This CDR3 comprises 13 residues.

The V and J genes are TRBV7-9 and TRBJ1-1, with TRBD1 identical over 8 bases. V dropped 5 bases and J dropped 3; count of bases not matched to a gene: 5. CDR1 is SEHNR, CDR2 FQNEAQ, per germline (reference sequence). The CDR3 has 14 amino acids. CDR3 sequence reads: CASSEDRADTEAFF. CDR3 sequence (DNA): TGTGCCAGCAGCGAGGACAGGGCGGACACTGAAGCTTTCTTT.

The chain links TRBV18 to TRBJ2-7; weak D call: TRBD1 (5 bases). The V end lost 3 bases, the J end lost 2 bases, and 8 bases lay between the germline ends. The CDR3 has 13 amino acids. Germline-derived CDR1 and CDR2 are KGHSH and LQKENI. The CDR3 DNA sequence: TGTGCCAGCTCACCTCCAGGGACCTACGAGCAGTACTTC. It is translated as CASSPPGTYEQYF.

This rearrangement joins TRBV7-8 to TRBJ2-7; TRBD2 aligns across 10 bases. CDR3 length: 16 amino acids. V shed 5 bases, J shed 9 bases, and the junction held 16 bases outside the gene matches. The germline V gene encodes CDR1 SGHVS and CDR2 FQNEAQ. The CDR3 DNA is TGTGCCAGCAGCCTCGAACCGACTAGCGGGTTGGTGGGGCAGTACTTC. Encoded protein: CASSLEPTSGLVGQYF. Combining the CDR3 with reference TRBV7-8 and TRBJ2-7 gives the whole variable domain GAGVSQSPRYKVAKRGQDVALRCDPISGHVSLFWYQQALGQGPEFLTYFQNEAQLDKSGLPSDRFFAERPEGSVSTLKIQRTQQEDSAVYLCASSLEPTSGLVGQYFGPGTRLTVT.

The table lists this clone with a few counts. The gene calls are TRBV28 and TRBJ2-6, with 10 bases that match TRBD2. V gave up 3 bases and J gave up 0 bases; unmatched junction bases: 14. Per the germline V gene, CDR1 is MDHEN and CDR2 is SYDVKM. This CDR3 is 21 amino acids long. The CDR3 nucleotides are TGTGCCAGCAGTTTGGGACTAGCGTACCGGAGAGCCCCCTCTGGGGCCAACGTCCTGACTTTC. Translation: CASSLGLAYRRAPSGANVLTF.

The rearrangement links TRBV6-2 or TRBV6-3 to TRBJ1-5; D remains ambiguous. Germline CDR1 reads MNHEY; CDR2 reads SVGEGT. This CDR3 contains 14 residues. V lost 0 bases, J lost 5 bases, and 8 bases lay in between. The CDR3 DNA follows: TGTGCCAGCAGTTACTCCGGAGGAGATCAGCCCCAGCATTTT. As protein: CASSYSGGDQPQHF.

This clone was seen a single time. The V and J genes are TRBV7-2 and TRBJ1-4, with 9 bases that match TRBD1. Germline V gene data show CDR1 as SGHTA and CDR2 as FQGNSA. The CDR3 extends over 14 amino acids. The junction had 7 bases not matched to a gene; V was cut back by 6 bases and J by 8 bases. The chain's CDR3 is CASSDRGKREKLFF. In DNA, the CDR3 is TGTGCCAGCAGTGACAGGGGGAAGCGGGAAAAACTGTTTTTT.

The gene calls are TRBV19 and TRBJ2-2; D unclear. V dropped 1 base and J dropped 9 bases, with 12 bases sitting between them. CDR1 is LNHDA, CDR2 SQIVND, per germline (reference sequence). The CDR3 runs to 14 residues. The CDR3 reads CASSIGAGARELFF. The CDR3 DNA is TGTGCCAGTAGTATAGGGGCAGGAGCCAGGGAGCTGTTTTTT.

The chain employs TRBV3-1 (or the pseudogene TRBV3-2) and TRBJ2-1; 13 bases align to TRBD2. Germline V gene sequence: CDR1 LGHDT, CDR2 YNNKEL (reference sequence). V shed 8 bases and J 9 bases; nucleotides not matched to a gene: 4. The length of the CDR3 is 13 residues. In DNA, the CDR3 is TGTGCCAGCCGGACTAGCGGGAGTAGTGAGCAGTTCTTC. It codes for CASRTSGSSEQFF.

This clone has a single count. V usage is TRBV25-1 and J usage is TRBJ2-1, with 8 bases that match TRBD2. The CDR3 totals 15 residues. The V gene end was trimmed by 3 bases and the J gene end by 8 bases; junction bases not matched to a gene: 9. The V gene's germline CDR1 is MGHDK and CDR2 SYGVNS. CDR3 DNA sequence: TGTGCCAGCAGTGACTGGAGCGGGAGAAAGGATGAGCAGTTCTTC. Its protein is CASSDWSGRKDEQFF.

This rearrangement joins TRBV30 to TRBJ2-7; 14 bases agree with TRBD2. This CDR3 region has 15 residues. From germline, CDR1 is GTSNPN and CDR2 SVGIG (reference sequence). V trimming: 8 bases; J trimming: 2 bases; junction bases outside the gene matches: 8. Written as DNA, the CDR3 is TGTGCCCGTTCCGGACTAGCGGGGGGCCCCTACGAGCAGTACTTC. Translated, it gives CARSGLAGGPYEQYF.

The rearrangement uses TRBV4-2 and TRBJ2-2; no definite D call. Germline-derived CDR1 and CDR2 are LGHNA and YNFKEQ. There are 12 residues in the CDR3. Trimming shortened V by 4 bases and J by 6 bases, and 6 bases separated the two germline ends. CDR3 coding DNA: TGTGCCAGCAGCCGAGGACCCGGGGAGCTGTTTTTT. It is translated as CASSRGPGELFF.

This chain uses TRBV11-2 with TRBJ2-3; 8 bases match TRBD2. CDR3 length equals 15 residues. The trim removed 6 bases at V and 3 bases at J, leaving 8 bases unmatched. Looked up from germline, CDR1 is SGHAT and CDR2 is FQNNGV. The CDR3 DNA sequence: TGTGCCAGCAGGCGGTTAGGCGGGGGGACAGATACGCAGTATTTT. This sequence encodes CASRRLGGGTDTQYF.

The V gene is TRBV11-2, the J gene TRBJ2-7; 7 bases line up with TRBD2. J gave up 0 bases and V 6 bases, and 8 bases lay outside the gene matches. The germline gives CDR1 SGHAT, CDR2 FQNNGV. The CDR3 runs to 15 residues. The CDR3 reads CASRSREGGSYEQYF. The CDR3, as DNA: TGTGCCAGCAGATCAAGGGAGGGCGGCTCCTACGAGCAGTACTTC.

The CDR3 sequence: CASSLGIWDTQYF. The CDR3 bases are TGTGCCAGCAGCTTAGGGATTTGGGATACGCAGTATTTT. The V gene is TRBV11-2, the J gene TRBJ2-3; no clear D gene. The CDR3 is 13 amino acids. V lost 1 base and J 6 bases, leaving 8 bases between the germline ends. CDR1 SGHAT and CDR2 FQNNGV come from the germline V gene.

The chain carries TRBV6-5 and TRBJ2-1, with 7 positions matching TRBD1. The CDR3 extends over 13 amino acids. The ends lost 5 bases at V and 10 bases at J; junction bases unmatched: 8. Per the germline V gene, CDR1 is MNHEY and CDR2 is SVGAGI. Written as DNA, the CDR3 is TGTGCCAGCAGTCCTACCCAGGGGGACGAGCAGTTCTTC. This encodes CASSPTQGDEQFF.

This clone appeared once. This sequence joins TRBV19 and TRBJ2-7, with 10 bases matching TRBD2. This CDR3 region has 18 residues. CDR1 and CDR2 from the germline V gene are LNHDA and SQIVND (reference sequence). V dropped 1 base and J dropped 2; count of bases not matched to a gene: 11. The CDR3 protein is CASSIALAGVLTTYEQYF. DNA of the CDR3: TGTGCCAGTAGTATAGCCCTAGCGGGGGTCCTCACGACCTACGAGCAGTACTTC. Complete variable domain (other parts from reference TRBV19 and TRBJ2-7): DGGITQSPKYLFRKEGQNVTLSCEQNLNHDAMYWYRQDPGQGLRLIYYSQIVNDFQKGDIAEGYSVSREKKESFPLTVTSAQKNPTAFYLCASSIALAGVLTTYEQYFGPGTRLTVT.

This chain uses TRBV10-2 with TRBJ2-7; D unclear. Trimming left V 3 bases short and J 0 bases short, with 12 bases between. The V gene's germline CDR1 is WSHSY and CDR2 SAAADI. The CDR3 has 15 residues. For the CDR3, the DNA is TGCGCCAGCAGTGATAGTTCCGTAAGCTCCTACGAGCAGTACTTC. Translation gives CASSDSSVSSYEQYF.

The table lists this clone with a count of one. V and J are TRBV29-1 and TRBJ1-2; possible D gene TRBD1, 5 bases. Trimming took 4 bases from V and 6 from J, leaving 15 bases between them. The CDR3 is 13 residues long. Germline V CDR1 and CDR2: SQVTM, ANQGSEA. The CDR3 DNA sequence: TGCAGCGTTGGAACGGGGGTCCCCAATGGCTACACCTTC. Protein: CSVGTGVPNGYTF.

The chain recombines TRBV18 with TRBJ1-4, with a possible D match to TRBD1 (5 bases). Germline-derived CDR1 and CDR2 are KGHSH and LQKENI. V lost 0 bases, J lost 5 bases, and 10 bases lay in between. The length of the CDR3 is 15 residues. The CDR3 protein is CASSPPTGPNEKLFF. The CDR3 bases are TGTGCCAGCTCACCACCGACGGGACCGAATGAAAAACTGTTTTTT.

V is TRBV7-6 and J is TRBJ1-2, with D perhaps matching TRBD1 (5 bases). The CDR3 spans 13 residues. The germline V gene encodes CDR1 SGHVS and CDR2 FNYEAQ. The V end lost 6 bases, the J end lost 11 bases, and 19 bases lay between the germline ends. The CDR3 loop is CASRPGTGYEYTF. The CDR3 DNA follows: TGTGCCAGCAGACCCGGGACGGGATATGAGTACACCTTC.

This sequence joins TRBV3-1 (or the pseudogene TRBV3-2) and TRBJ1-1; no firm D call. Trimming took 3 bases from V and 0 from J, leaving 8 bases between them. The CDR3 consists of 14 residues. Germline V lookup: CDR1 LGHDT, CDR2 YNNKEL (reference sequence). The chain's CDR3 is CASSQAGVNTEAFF. For the CDR3, the DNA is TGTGCCAGCAGCCAGGCAGGCGTGAACACTGAAGCTTTCTTT.

The CDR3 is CASSALAGGPVTGELFF. CDR3 DNA sequence: TGTGCCAGCAGTGCCCTAGCGGGAGGGCCGGTCACCGGGGAGCTGTTTTTT. The chain links TRBV2 to TRBJ2-2, with TRBD2 identical over 12 bases. Trimming removed 4 bases from V and 4 bases from J; junction bases left unmatched: 7. Per the germline V gene, CDR1 is SNHLY and CDR2 is FYNNEI. CDR3 length: 17 amino acids.